This record covers a single T cell receptor beta chain. No antigen is known for it. Unique molecular identifiers were used to barcode this TCRbeta library. TCRdb reanalysed the PCR reads using MiXCR and keeps one entry per CDR3 protein. This table holds 300,000 to 350,000 distinct CDR3 sequences, 15% to 20% found once. This sample was taken from a study of T-cell reconstitution after alpha-beta-depleted transplantation in children. The study, taken as a whole, reports: When one year had passed after transplant, most T-cell counts and diversity came from newly produced T cells. High day-60 TCRbeta diversity in some patients came from surviving recipient T cells and thymic progenitors. Expanded graft clones, several hundred of them, were reportedly the source of alpha-beta T cells about two months after transplant.

The length of the CDR3 is 14 residues. Trimming stripped 6 bases from V and 6 bases from J, with 16 bases between. Germline assignment: CDR1 MNHNS and CDR2 SASEGT. J is TRBJ2-3 and V is TRBV6-1, with D maybe TRBD2 (5 bases). The sequence derives from a male patient aged 2 to 9 who had a stem cell transplant for acute lymphoblastic leukemia, so the T cells may come from the graft donor. This specimen consisted of PBMCs, mostly from graft donor cells, obtained 360 days after TCRalphabeta/CD19-depleted stem cell transplant. The CDR3 sequence is CASSKPGRMDTQYF. CDR3 DNA: TGTGCCAGCAGCAAGCCGGGAAGGATGGATACGCAGTATTTT.